This entry features one TCR beta chain sequence. The record originates from a study of shared clonotypes between healthy human individuals. Germline values: CDR1 SGHNT, CDR2 YENEEA. Trimming removed 4 bases from V and 8 bases from J, with 12 bases in between. The length of the CDR3 is 13 residues. For each subset, genomic DNA was distributed in equal portions over several immunoSEQ plates. TCRdb's copy holds only in-frame clones and misses some; the assay was immunoSEQ multiplex PCR. The repertoire includes some 470,000 clones, 60% to 85% of them detected once, and roughly 13% sits in the top ten. Sample: PBMCs. The chain couples TRBV11-3 to TRBJ2-4; D is perhaps TRBD1 or TRBD2 (5 bases each). The source is a woman aged 35 to 49 in good health. Some clones in this sample may be carry-over from other donors' samples. The CDR3 nucleotides are TGTGCCAGCAGCTACGGACACGGGGACATTCAGTACTTC. This codes for CASSYGHGDIQYF. The variable domain in full, with the rest retrieved from reference TRBV11-3 and TRBJ2-4, is EAGVVQSPRYKIIEKKQPVAFWCNPISGHNTLYWYLQNLGQGPELLIRYENEEAVDDSQLPKDRFSAERLKGVDSTLKIQPAELGDSAVYLCASSYGHGDIQYFGAGTRLSVL.